The 8 T cell receptor beta chains reported below all come from one sample, sequenced in a study of response to subunit inactivated influenza vaccine. MiXCR, run by TCRdb on the RT-PCR reads, gives a single entry per CDR3 protein. The data contain fewer than 700,000 distinct CDR3 sequences, 10% to 15% of them singletons. Specimen: PBMCs from blood, collected roughly 45 days after vaccination. All receptors derive from a man aged 50-59 years who received an inactivated influenza vaccine.

The chain joins TRBV7-2 to TRBJ2-1; 8 bases are shared with TRBD2. Germline values: CDR1 SGHTA, CDR2 FQGNSA. There are 15 residues in the CDR3. The J segment lost 5 bases and the V segment lost 4 bases, leaving 7 bases of the junction unmatched. The DNA of the CDR3 is TGTGCCAGCAGCTCCTTAGCGGGGTTCAACAATGAGCAGTTCTTC. Translating it yields CASSSLAGFNNEQFF.

This clonotype has a count of ten or more. The gene calls are TRBV29-1 and TRBJ2-7; D assignment may be TRBD1 or TRBD2 (5 bases each). Trimming removed 3 bases from V and 6 bases from J, with 18 bases in between. Germline loops: CDR1 SQVTM, CDR2 ANQGSEA. The CDR3 consists of 14 residues. The CDR3 is CSVESWDEFFEQYF. The CDR3 coding sequence is TGCAGCGTTGAGTCTTGGGACGAATTTTTCGAGCAGTACTTC.

In this sample, this clonotype turned up many times. This rearrangement joins TRBV2 to TRBJ1-4; D remains ambiguous. Trimming pared 6 bases from V and 6 bases from J, leaving 11 bases between. The germline gives CDR1 SNHLY, CDR2 FYNNEI. The CDR3 is 13 amino acids. The CDR3 reads CASSPNTDEKLFF. The DNA for the CDR3 is TGTGCCAGCAGCCCGAATACGGATGAAAAACTGTTTTTT.

This clonotype showed up many times. The gene calls are TRBV7-3 and TRBJ2-1; 10 positions match TRBD2. This CDR3 has 18 amino acids. With 2 bases clipped from V and 1 base from J, the junction kept 8 bases outside the gene matches. Germline V gene sequence: CDR1 SGHTA, CDR2 FQGTGA. As DNA, the CDR3 is TGTGCCAGCAGCTTAGGGGGTAGCGGGAGGCTGTCCTACAATGAGCAGTTCTTC. It yields the protein CASSLGGSGRLSYNEQFF. The whole variable domain, remainder taken from reference TRBV7-3 and TRBJ2-1, is GAGVSQTPSNKVTEKGKYVELRCDPISGHTALYWYRQSLGQGPEFLIYFQGTGAADDSGLPNDRFFAVRPEGSVSTLKIQRTERGDSAVYLCASSLGGSGRLSYNEQFFGPGTRLTVL.

The sample holds a few counts of this clonotype. The chain uses TRBV7-2 and TRBJ2-1; 11 positions match TRBD2. CDR3 length equals 15 residues. Unmatched junction bases numbered 6, after V lost 7 bases and J lost 4 bases. The germline V gene has CDR1 SGHTA and CDR2 FQGNSA. DNA for the CDR3: TGTGCCAGCACCCTAGGGACTAGCGGATACAATGAGCAGTTCTTC. Protein product: CASTLGTSGYNEQFF. Full variable domain (rest looked up from reference TRBV7-2 and TRBJ2-1): GAGVSQSPSNKVTEKGKDVELRCDPISGHTALYWYRQSLGQGLEFLIYFQGNSAPDKSGLPSDRFSAERTGGSVSTLTIQRTQQEDSAVYLCASTLGTSGYNEQFFGPGTRLTVL.

This clonotype was counted many times. J is TRBJ1-1 and V is TRBV29-1, with 7 bases fitting TRBD1. Germline V gives CDR1 SQVTM, CDR2 ANQGSEA. This CDR3 has 13 amino acids. The ends lost 6 bases at V and 1 base at J; junction bases unmatched: 5. The CDR3 is CSVRGGSNTEAFF. The CDR3 region has the DNA TGCAGCGTGAGAGGGGGCTCGAACACTGAAGCTTTCTTT.

This clonotype was seen only a few times. V and J are TRBV28 and TRBJ1-5; D remains ambiguous. The CDR3 loop spans 19 amino acids. Trimming left V 4 bases short and J 0 bases short, with 22 bases between. Germline CDR1 MDHEN, CDR2 SYDVKM. CDR3 amino acids: CASSSSSGRQLISNQPQHF. For the CDR3, the DNA is TGTGCCAGCAGTTCCTCCTCGGGGAGGCAGCTTATTAGCAATCAGCCCCAGCATTTT.

The chain links TRBV10-3 to TRBJ1-2, with TRBD1 identical over 8 bases. This CDR3 contains 12 residues. V trimming: 6 bases; J trimming: 6 bases; junction bases outside the gene matches: 3. CDR1 ENHRY and CDR2 SYGVKD come from the germline V gene. The CDR3 region is CAIRDRVDGYTF. The CDR3 coding sequence is TGTGCCATCAGGGACAGGGTGGATGGCTACACCTTC.